The 5 T cell receptor beta chains in this list originate from one sample, sequenced in a study of Ad26.COV2.S vaccination and SARS-CoV-2 variants. The treatment: 15 to 20 received Ad26.COV2.S at low or high dose, single or two shots; roughly five received placebo; per-sample allocation not given. Vaccine and placebo recipients were sampled on day 63 after the first injection. Repertoires were generated with immunoSEQ multiplex PCR, while TCRdb's copy carries only in-frame clones and drops some. In the table there are about 400,000 clones, about 83% of which are singletons. The material was peripheral blood, obtained in a trial of Ad26.COV2.S vaccine versus placebo. The receptors shown here come from a person aged 18-60 years who received the Ad26.COV2.S COVID-19 vaccine or a placebo.

The sample holds one count of this clone. V usage is TRBV2 and J usage is TRBJ2-5; weak D call: TRBD2 (5 bases). Trimming left V 3 bases short and J 5 bases short, with 13 bases between. Germline assignment: CDR1 SNHLY and CDR2 FYNNEI. This CDR3 comprises 14 residues. In nucleotides, the CDR3 is TGTGCCAGCAGTGACGCTAGCATGGGGGAGACCCAGTACTTC. Translated, it gives CASSDASMGETQYF.

The genes are TRBV6-2 or TRBV6-3 and TRBJ1-1, with TRBD1 identical over 7 bases. Unmatched junction bases numbered 10, after V lost 7 bases and J lost 2 bases. The CDR3 contains 15 residues. Germline CDR1 MNHEY, CDR2 SVGEGT. The CDR3 DNA reads as TGTGCCAGCACCCCCGCGAGGGGGCGCAACACTGAAGCTTTCTTT. Translated: CASTPARGRNTEAFF.

This chain uses TRBV5-1 with TRBJ1-1; TRBD1 matches at 7 bases. The CDR3 is 13 amino acids. In germline, CDR1 is SGHRS, CDR2 YFSETQ. With V trimmed by 4 bases and J by 4 bases, 4 bases remained unmatched. CDR3 loop: CASSEGASTEAFF. The CDR3 nucleotides read TGCGCCAGCAGCGAGGGGGCTAGCACTGAAGCTTTCTTT.

This chain uses TRBV18 with TRBJ1-1, with TRBD1 identical over 10 bases. CDR1 is KGHSH, CDR2 LQKENI, per germline. The CDR3 is 15 residues long. The V and J ends lost 3 bases and 4 bases, in that order; junction bases with no gene match: 5. In DNA form, the CDR3 reads TGTGCCAGCTCACCCTGGGACAGGGGTCGCACTGAAGCTTTCTTT. Amino acid sequence: CASSPWDRGRTEAFF.

This clone turned up a few times. The J gene is TRBJ1-3, the V gene TRBV27, with D tentatively TRBD1 (5 bases). Trimming cost V 2 bases and J 4 bases, with 18 bases left between them. Germline CDR1 is MNHEY and CDR2 is SMNVEV (reference sequence). The CDR3 consists of 17 residues. CDR3 nucleotide sequence: TGTGCCAGCAGTTTAAGCCCCGGAGCGGGGCCAGGAAACACCATATATTTT. Translating gives CASSLSPGAGPGNTIYF.